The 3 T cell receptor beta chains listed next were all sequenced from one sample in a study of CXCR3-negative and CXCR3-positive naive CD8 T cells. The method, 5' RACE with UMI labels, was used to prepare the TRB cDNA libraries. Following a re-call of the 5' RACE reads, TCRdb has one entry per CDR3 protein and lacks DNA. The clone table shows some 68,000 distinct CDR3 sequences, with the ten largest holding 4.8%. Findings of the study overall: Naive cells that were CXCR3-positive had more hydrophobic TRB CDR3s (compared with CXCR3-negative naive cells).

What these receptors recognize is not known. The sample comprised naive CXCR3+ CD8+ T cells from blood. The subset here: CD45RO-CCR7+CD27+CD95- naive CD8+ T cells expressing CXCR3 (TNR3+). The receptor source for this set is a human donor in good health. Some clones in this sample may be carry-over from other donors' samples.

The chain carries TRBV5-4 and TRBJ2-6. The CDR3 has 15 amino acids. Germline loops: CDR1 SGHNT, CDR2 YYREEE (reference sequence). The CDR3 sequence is CASSGAGDGANVLTF.

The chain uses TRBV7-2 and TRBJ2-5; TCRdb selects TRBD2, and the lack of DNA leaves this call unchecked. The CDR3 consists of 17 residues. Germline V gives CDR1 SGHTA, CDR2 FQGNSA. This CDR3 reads CASSLAAGGFYQETQYF. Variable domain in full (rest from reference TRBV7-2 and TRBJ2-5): GAGVSQSPSNKVTEKGKDVELRCDPISGHTALYWYRQSLGQGLEFLIYFQGNSAPDKSGLPSDRFSAERTGGSVSTLTIQRTQQEDSAVYLCASSLAAGGFYQETQYFGPGTRLLVL.

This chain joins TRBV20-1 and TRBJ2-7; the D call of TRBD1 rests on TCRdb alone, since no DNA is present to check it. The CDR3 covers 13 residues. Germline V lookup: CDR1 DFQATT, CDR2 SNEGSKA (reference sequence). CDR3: CSARDLGGYEQYF.